The entry below describes one T cell receptor (beta chain). What it binds is unknown. This entry is derived from a study of shared clonotypes between healthy human individuals. Study-level findings and limits: Apart from blood, nothing was sampled; tissue repertoires likely differ. All-four-donor shared clonotypes had higher generation probabilities than non-shared clonotypes did.

CD4+ cells yielded CD45RA+ naive and CD45RA-negative memory subsets. Over several immunoSEQ plates, each subset's genomic DNA was distributed in even portions. Assay used: immunoSEQ multiplex PCR; TCRdb lists only in-frame clones, some missing. Of 1,400,000 or so clones listed, around 98.5% are singletons. CDR1 is LGHNA, CDR2 YSLEER, per germline. The CDR3 length is 15 residues. Trimming removed 0 bases from V and 2 bases from J, with 9 bases in between. The J gene is TRBJ2-3, the V gene TRBV4-3; D unresolved. The sequence came from a young man in good health. The sequenced sample was naive CD4+ T cells sorted from blood. Specified subset: CD45RA+ positively selected. In DNA form, the CDR3 reads TGCGCCAGCAGCCAAGAAGGCCTAAACACAGATACGCAGTATTTT. It codes for CASSQEGLNTDTQYF.